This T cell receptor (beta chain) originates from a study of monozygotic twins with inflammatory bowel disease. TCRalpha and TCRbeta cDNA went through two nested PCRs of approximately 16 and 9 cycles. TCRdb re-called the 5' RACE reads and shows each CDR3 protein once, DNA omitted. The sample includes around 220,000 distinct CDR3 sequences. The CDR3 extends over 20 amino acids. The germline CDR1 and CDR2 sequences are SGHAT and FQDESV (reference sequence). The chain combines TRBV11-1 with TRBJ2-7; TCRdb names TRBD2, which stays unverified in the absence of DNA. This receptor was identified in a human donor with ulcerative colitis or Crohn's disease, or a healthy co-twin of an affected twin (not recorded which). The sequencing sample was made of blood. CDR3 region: CASSPGTSGGAKGSSYEQYF.